The 14 T cell receptor beta chains in this list originate from one sample, sequenced in a study of identical twins. A single record per CDR3 protein comes from TCRdb applying MiXCR to the 5' RACE reads. The sample lists around 220,000 distinct CDR3 sequences, 10% occurring once. The sample taken for sequencing was memory T cells sorted from blood. The receptors stem from a man aged 45-65 years in good health.

The table lists this clonotype with many counts. The chain combines TRBV4-3 with TRBJ2-1, with TRBD2 identical over 8 bases. This CDR3 is built from 16 residues. Germline V CDR1 and CDR2: LGHNA, YSLEER. Trimming removed 2 bases from V and 8 bases from J; junction bases left unmatched: 11. The CDR3 region is CASSQKGTSLNHEQFF. The CDR3 DNA reads TGCGCCAGCAGCCAAAAAGGGACTAGTCTGAACCATGAGCAGTTCTTC.

The chain links TRBV4-2 to TRBJ2-1, with D possibly being TRBD1 (5 bases). V was pared by 4 bases and J by 2 bases, with 15 bases between. This CDR3 has 16 amino acids. Per germline, CDR1 LGHNA and CDR2 YNFKEQ. The CDR3 reads CASSPSSRTTYNEQFF. CDR3 nucleotide sequence: TGTGCCAGCAGCCCCTCCTCCAGGACAACCTACAATGAGCAGTTCTTC.

The chain combines TRBV5-4 with TRBJ2-1, with D uncertain. The V end lost 1 base, the J end lost 7 bases, and 12 bases lay between the germline ends. Germline V gene sequence: CDR1 SGHNT, CDR2 YYREEE (reference sequence). The CDR3 has 14 amino acids. This chain's CDR3 is CASSLREGSNEQFF. The CDR3 region has the DNA TGTGCCAGCAGCTTGAGGGAAGGTTCTAATGAGCAGTTCTTC.

The table lists this clonotype with many counts. The rearrangement links TRBV12-3 or TRBV12-4 to TRBJ1-5; 9 bases match TRBD1. This CDR3 has 14 amino acids. J was trimmed by 4 bases and V by 5 bases; bases with no gene match: 3. As DNA, the CDR3 is TGTGCCAGCAGTGCGACAGGGGGGAATCAGCCCCAGCATTTT. This sequence encodes CASSATGGNQPQHF.

Written as DNA, the CDR3 is TGCAGTGCTAGGACGAGCACAGATACGCAGTATTTT. Translated, it gives CSARTSTDTQYF. This chain joins TRBV20-1 and TRBJ2-3, with no clear D. CDR1 is DFQATT, CDR2 SNEGSKA, per germline (reference sequence). This CDR3 spans 12 amino acids. Trimming pared 3 bases from V and 0 bases from J, leaving 4 bases between.

This clonotype was observed many times. The gene calls are TRBV27 and TRBJ2-1, with a tentative D call TRBD2 (5 bases). Germline V CDR1 and CDR2: MNHEY, SMNVEV (reference sequence). This CDR3 is 16 amino acids long. V dropped 5 bases and J dropped 2 bases, with 16 bases sitting between them. CDR3: CASSPPIWRTYNEQFF. For the CDR3, the DNA is TGTGCCAGCAGTCCTCCTATCTGGAGGACCTACAATGAGCAGTTCTTC.

This clonotype was picked up many times. The V gene is TRBV6-2 or TRBV6-3, the J gene TRBJ2-3; the match to TRBD1 covers 7 bases. Germline assignment: CDR1 MNHEY and CDR2 SVGEGT. CDR3 length: 11 amino acids. Germline trimming cut 5 bases from V and 13 bases from J; bases unmatched to any gene: 6. The CDR3 DNA follows: TGTGCCAGCAGTCACGGACAGGTCGAGTATTTT. Residues: CASSHGQVEYF.

V is TRBV3-1 and J is TRBJ1-2, with D unclear. Germline-derived CDR1 and CDR2 are LGHDT and YNNKEL (reference sequence). This CDR3 region has 15 residues. V was shortened by 0 bases and J by 2 bases, with 10 bases between the two germline ends. CDR3 amino acids: CASSQDLRGNYGYTF. The CDR3 DNA reads as TGTGCCAGCAGCCAAGATCTGCGGGGAAACTATGGCTACACCTTC.

Only a few counts were recorded for this clonotype. The V and J genes are TRBV2 and TRBJ2-1, with 7 bases identical to TRBD2. CDR3 length equals 15 residues. The germline V gene has CDR1 SNHLY and CDR2 FYNNEI. Trimming took 2 bases from V and 7 from J; bases not matched to a gene: 8. CDR3 nucleotide sequence: TGTGCCAGCAGTGAAAGGGGCGGGGGTTCAAATGAGCAGTTCTTC. Amino acid sequence: CASSERGGGSNEQFF.

This clonotype has ten or more counts. The rearrangement joins TRBV6-1 to TRBJ2-3; D gene uncertain. Germline CDR1 MNHNS, CDR2 SASEGT. V gave up 6 bases and J gave up 2 bases, with 12 bases separating them. This CDR3 has 14 amino acids. For the CDR3, the DNA is TGTGCCAGCAGCCCTGCGAGTCCCACAGATACGCAGTATTTT. It codes for CASSPASPTDTQYF.

This clonotype was observed a few times. J is TRBJ1-1 and V is TRBV5-1; no firm D call. The length of the CDR3 is 17 residues. CDR1 is SGHRS and CDR2 is YFSETQ in the germline V gene. Trimming pared 1 base from V and 0 bases from J, leaving 16 bases between. The CDR3 DNA sequence: TGCGCCAGCAGCTTGAGGACGCGGGCATCGATGAACACTGAAGCTTTCTTT. It codes for CASSLRTRASMNTEAFF.

In its sample, this clonotype was seen many times. The V and J genes are TRBV12-3 or TRBV12-4 and TRBJ2-5; possibly TRBD1 for D (7 bases). This CDR3 is built from 15 residues. Trimming removed 5 bases at V and 2 bases at J, with 15 bases between. The CDR3 DNA sequence: TGTGCCAGCAGTCTCTTGACAGGGAGGCAAGAGACCCAGTACTTC. This encodes CASSLLTGRQETQYF.

The chain recombines TRBV28 with TRBJ2-1, with 12 bases that match TRBD2. The CDR3 spans 18 residues. V trimming: 7 bases; J trimming: 7 bases; junction bases outside the gene matches: 17. The germline V gene encodes CDR1 MDHEN and CDR2 SYDVKM. The CDR3 nucleotides are TGTGCCAGCACCTCGCCGATCGGTCTAGCGGGAGGGCTGAATGAGCAGTTCTTC. Translated: CASTSPIGLAGGLNEQFF.

The chain is built from TRBV20-1 and TRBJ1-2, with a possible D match to TRBD1 (6 bases). The V gene's germline CDR1 is DFQATT and CDR2 SNEGSKA (reference sequence). V lost 3 bases to trimming and J lost 4 bases, with 15 bases between them. The CDR3 contains 14 residues. The CDR3 sequence is CSASSRGQFYGYTF. The CDR3 region has the DNA TGCAGTGCTAGTAGCCGGGGGCAGTTCTATGGCTACACCTTC.